Listed below are T cell receptor beta chains from one sample, sequenced in a study of shared clonotypes between healthy human individuals. TCRdb's table, derived via immunoSEQ multiplex PCR, lists solely in-frame clones and lacks some. This sample has about 480,000 clones, with almost 80% found just once. Sequencing was performed on PBMCs. The receptors were gathered from a woman between 35 and 50 years old in good health. Some clones in this sample may be carry-over from other donors' samples. Both conserved end residues are part of each CDR3. Fields, in order: J gene, clone size, V gene, D gene, CDR3 protein, CDR3 DNA. A D gene is named only where the DNA matches it firmly. For some rows the clone size is stated as once, few or many, or as a class when expanded; others skip it.

TRBJ2-3 | NA | TRBV27 | NA | CASSPFGTDTQYF | TGTGCCAGCAGCCCGTTTGGCACAGATACGCAGTATTTT
TRBJ2-3 | NA | TRBV5-1 | NA | CASSPIQPTDTQYF | TGCGCCAGCAGCCCGATCCAACCAACAGATACGCAGTATTTT
TRBJ2-3 | NA | TRBV5-1 | NA | CASSLVPTDTQYF | TGCGCCAGCAGCTTGGTCCCCACAGATACGCAGTATTTT
TRBJ2-3 | many | TRBV28 | NA | CASRDTQYF | TGTGCCAGTAGAGATACGCAGTATTTT
TRBJ2-7 | NA | TRBV7-9 | TRBD1 | CASSLRQGGEQYF | TGTGCCAGCAGCTTACGACAGGGCGGCGAGCAGTACTTC
TRBJ2-5 | NA | TRBV7-7 | NA | CASSLGSSSQTQYF | TGTGCTAGCAGCTTAGGGTCTAGCAGTCAGACCCAGTACTTC
TRBJ2-5 | NA | TRBV6-1 | NA | CASTPGGFSETQYF | TGTGCCAGCACACCTGGGGGTTTCTCAGAGACCCAGTACTTC
TRBJ1-4 | NA | TRBV5-4 | TRBD1 | CASSAWDREEKLFF | TGTGCCAGCAGCGCCTGGGACAGGGAGGAAAAACTGTTTTTT
TRBJ1-1 | NA | TRBV7-2 | TRBD1 | CASSLRQGTEAFF | TGTGCCAGCAGCTTACGACAGGGTACTGAAGCTTTCTTT
TRBJ1-4 | NA | TRBV5-1 | TRBD1 | CASSPGQGEVRGEKLFF | TGCGCCAGCAGCCCAGGACAGGGTGAGGTTCGGGGTGAAAAACTGTTTTTT
TRBJ1-5 | NA | TRBV4-2 | NA | CASSQEGGAYSNQPQHF | TGTGCCAGCAGCCAAGAAGGCGGGGCCTATAGCAATCAGCCCCAGCATTTT
TRBJ1-1 | NA | TRBV10-3 | NA | CAIGTPNTEAFF | TGTGCCATTGGGACACCTAACACTGAAGCTTTCTTT
TRBJ2-7 | NA | TRBV28 | NA | CASSGGLTFLEQYF | TGTGCCAGCAGTGGTGGACTAACTTTCCTCGAGCAGTACTTC
TRBJ1-3 | few | TRBV7-9 | NA | CASRALLTGNTIYF | TGTGCCAGCAGGGCCCTGTTGACTGGAAACACCATATATTTT
TRBJ2-1 | NA | TRBV5-1 | NA | CASSLEGQGDEQFF | TGCGCCAGCAGCTTGGAAGGACAAGGGGATGAGCAGTTCTTC
TRBJ2-7 | NA | TRBV2 | NA | CASSETSFGSYEQYF | TGTGCCAGCAGCGAGACTTCCTTCGGATCCTACGAGCAGTACTTC
TRBJ1-5 | NA | TRBV27 | NA | CASRPWAGDNQPQHF | TGTGCCAGCAGACCCTGGGCAGGGGACAATCAGCCCCAGCATTTT
TRBJ2-2 | once | TRBV6-5 | NA | CASSRDGLNTGELFF | TGTGCCAGCAGTCGGGACGGATTAAACACCGGGGAGCTGTTTTTT
TRBJ2-7 | NA | TRBV5-1 | TRBD2 | CASSRAGDDEQYF | TGCGCCAGCAGTCGTGCGGGAGACGACGAGCAGTACTTC
TRBJ1-2 | NA | TRBV19 | NA | CASSISDNYGYTF | TGTGCCAGTAGTATATCCGACAACTATGGCTACACCTTC
TRBJ2-5 | NA | TRBV5-4 | TRBD2 | CASSSGLAGQGTQYF | TGTGCCAGCAGCTCCGGACTAGCGGGCCAAGGAACCCAGTACTTC
TRBJ2-5 | once | TRBV30 | NA | CAWSVPETQYF | TGTGCCTGGAGTGTACCAGAGACCCAGTACTTC
TRBJ1-1 | few | TRBV7-2 | NA | CASSLRVVNTEAFF | TGTGCCAGCAGCTTAAGGGTGGTGAACACTGAAGCTTTCTTT
TRBJ2-1 | NA | TRBV21-1 | NA | CASSPPRARGRYNEQFF | TGTGCCAGCAGCCCCCCAAGGGCCAGGGGAAGATACAATGAGCAGTTCTTC
TRBJ2-1 | many | TRBV5-1 | TRBD2 | CASSTGTSALSSYNEQFF | TGCGCCAGCAGCACCGGGACTAGCGCCCTGAGCTCCTACAATGAGCAGTTCTTC
TRBJ2-2 | once | TRBV6-5 | TRBD2 | CASSRTSGSGELFF | TGTGCCAGCAGCCGGACTAGCGGCTCCGGGGAGCTGTTTTTT
TRBJ1-1 | few | TRBV2 | NA | CASSPYTEAFF | TGTGCCAGCAGTCCATACACTGAAGCTTTCTTT
TRBJ2-1 | NA | TRBV14 | NA | CASSQVGGYNEQFF | TGTGCCAGCAGCCAAGTGGGGGGTTACAATGAGCAGTTCTTC
TRBJ1-5 | once | TRBV6-4 | NA | CASSRLGRSNQPQHF | TGTGCCAGCAGCCGCCTAGGACGGAGCAATCAGCCCCAGCATTTT
TRBJ2-4 | NA | TRBV2 | NA | CASTSSTRHIQYF | TGTGCCAGCACCTCGTCGACCCGGCACATTCAGTACTTC
TRBJ2-5 | NA | TRBV10-3 | NA | CAISGQDQETQYF | TGTGCCATCAGTGGACAGGACCAAGAGACCCAGTACTTC
TRBJ1-1 | NA | TRBV30 | TRBD1 | CAWSGDRGRTEAFF | TGTGCCTGGAGCGGTGACAGGGGGCGAACTGAAGCTTTCTTT
TRBJ1-6 | NA | TRBV18 | TRBD1 | CASSPGTGSDSPLHF | TGTGCCAGCTCGCCAGGGACAGGGAGTGATTCACCCCTCCACTTT
TRBJ2-1 | once | TRBV19 | TRBD2 | CASSTLRGNEQFF | TGTGCCAGTAGTACCTTGCGGGGGAATGAGCAGTTCTTC
TRBJ1-5 | NA | TRBV7-8 | NA | CASSLPVGNQPQHF | TGTGCCAGCAGCCTACCCGTGGGGAATCAGCCCCAGCATTTT
TRBJ2-7 | many | TRBV27 | NA | CASSPRQDYEQYF | TGTGCCAGCAGTCCACGACAGGACTACGAGCAGTACTTC
TRBJ2-1 | NA | TRBV18 | NA | CASSPQGGFYNEQFF | TGTGCCAGCTCACCACAGGGGGGCTTTTACAATGAGCAGTTCTTC